The T cell receptor beta chain under discussion was sequenced for a study of identical twins' blood T cells. Overall study results and limits: Each donor's most abundant TCRbeta clonotypes shared more CDR3 sequences with her twin than unrelated donors.

As concerns this clonotype: Antigen specificity is unknown.

Libraries were made from RNA as TCR cDNA, using a modified protocol. From the 5' RACE reads, TCRdb called clonotypes with MiXCR, one entry per CDR3 protein. The sample records a few hundred thousand distinct CDR3 sequences, about 28% being singletons. Six healthy women, forming three identical twin pairs, donated samples. The sequence came from a woman between 18 and 49 years old in good health. Input material: PBMCs.

CDR3 amino acids: CASSLARGPEAFF. DNA for the CDR3: TGTGCCAGCAGCTTAGCGAGGGGGCCCGAAGCTTTCTTT. The rearrangement uses TRBV7-9 and TRBJ1-1, with 7 bases fitting TRBD1. From germline, CDR1 is SEHNR and CDR2 FQNEAQ (reference sequence). The trim removed 0 bases at V and 8 bases at J, leaving 3 bases unmatched. The CDR3 is made up of 13 amino acids.